The entry below describes one TCR beta chain. The data stem from a study of blood T cell repertoires in COVID-19. Overall study context: There were acute and convalescent COVID-19 samples, and they came from the United States, Italy and Spain. T cells, B-cell-depleted T cells, or PBMCs provided the cDNA or gDNA that served as material.

The CDR3 is 19 amino acids. Germline CDR1 and CDR2: MGHRA and YSYEKL. The junction had 11 bases not matched to a gene; V was cut back by 2 bases and J by 0 bases. Original processing notes: Amplification with reference gene primers provided the estimates of nucleated cell counts. TCRdb's copy holds only in-frame clones and misses some; the assay was immunoSEQ multiplex PCR. The V and J calls and the clone size are those of that table, but D and trimming were determined from the DNA. The data hold some 110,000 clones, with around 87% observed a single time. The genes are TRBV4-1 and TRBJ2-1; 9 positions agree with TRBD2. The sequenced sample consisted of peripheral blood. The TCR sequence derives from a man in his fifties with acute or convalescent COVID-19. The CDR3 DNA is TGCGCCAGCAGCCAACCTCTCGGGACTAGCAGAAGCTCCTACAATGAGCAGTTCTTC. Its translation: CASSQPLGTSRSSYNEQFF.